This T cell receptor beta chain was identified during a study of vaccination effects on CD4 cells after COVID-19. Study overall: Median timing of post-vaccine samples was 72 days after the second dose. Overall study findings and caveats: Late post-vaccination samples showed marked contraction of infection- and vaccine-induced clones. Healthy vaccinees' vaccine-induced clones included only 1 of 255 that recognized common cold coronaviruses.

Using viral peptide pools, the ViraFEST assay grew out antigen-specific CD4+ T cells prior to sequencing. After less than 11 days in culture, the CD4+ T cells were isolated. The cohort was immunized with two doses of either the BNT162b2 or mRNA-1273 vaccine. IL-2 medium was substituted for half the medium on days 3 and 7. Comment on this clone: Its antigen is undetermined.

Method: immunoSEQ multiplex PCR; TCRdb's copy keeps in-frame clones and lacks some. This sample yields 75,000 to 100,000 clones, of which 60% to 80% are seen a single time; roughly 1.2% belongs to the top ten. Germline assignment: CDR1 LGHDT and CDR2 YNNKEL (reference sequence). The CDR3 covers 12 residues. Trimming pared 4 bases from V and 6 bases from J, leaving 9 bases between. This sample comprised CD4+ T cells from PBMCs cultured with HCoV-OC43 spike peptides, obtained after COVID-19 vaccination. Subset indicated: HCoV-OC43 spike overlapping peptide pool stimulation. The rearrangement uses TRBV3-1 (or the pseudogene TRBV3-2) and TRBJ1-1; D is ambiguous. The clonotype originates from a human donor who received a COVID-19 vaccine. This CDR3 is CASSREPAEAFF. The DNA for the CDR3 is TGTGCCAGCAGCCGGGAGCCTGCTGAAGCTTTCTTT.